Given below is one T cell receptor beta chain in context. What it binds is unknown. The sample comes from a study of shared clonotypes between healthy human individuals. Study observations and caveats: The study found approximately 5% of naive CD4 clonotypes shared across a few donors. A generally larger estimated richness was seen in naive subsets than in memory subsets.

The CDR3 has 15 amino acids. The V end was cut by 2 bases, the J end by 3 bases, with 10 bases between. CDR1 is MNHEY and CDR2 is SVGAGI in the germline V gene. Generated by immunoSEQ multiplex PCR, the TCRdb table keeps only in-frame clones and is missing some. Altogether approximately 500,000 clones are present, 95% to 97% being singletons, with the ten largest covering 0.06%. CD4+ cells underwent separation, giving CD45RA+ naive and CD45RA-negative memory subsets. The sample was naive CD4+ T cells sorted from blood. Subset reported: CD45RA+ positively selected. The receptor was isolated from a woman between 25 and 40 years old in good health. V gene TRBV6-5 combines with J gene TRBJ1-4; a weak D match, TRBD1 (5 bases). The DNA for the CDR3 is TGTGCCAGCAGTTACGGGGGTCAGCCTAATGAAAAACTGTTTTTT. Its translation is CASSYGGQPNEKLFF.